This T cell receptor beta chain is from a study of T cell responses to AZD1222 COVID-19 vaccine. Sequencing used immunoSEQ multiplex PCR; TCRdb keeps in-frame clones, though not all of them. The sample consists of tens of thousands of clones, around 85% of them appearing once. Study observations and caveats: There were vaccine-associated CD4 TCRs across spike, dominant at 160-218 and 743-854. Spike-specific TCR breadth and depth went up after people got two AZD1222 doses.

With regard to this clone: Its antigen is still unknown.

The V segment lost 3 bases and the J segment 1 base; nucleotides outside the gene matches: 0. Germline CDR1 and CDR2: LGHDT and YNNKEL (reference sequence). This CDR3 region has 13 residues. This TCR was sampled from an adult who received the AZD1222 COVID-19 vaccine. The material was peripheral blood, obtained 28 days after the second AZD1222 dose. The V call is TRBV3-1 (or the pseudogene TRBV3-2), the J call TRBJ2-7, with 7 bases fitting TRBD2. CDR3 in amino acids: CASSQGLSYEQYF. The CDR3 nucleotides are TGTGCCAGCAGCCAGGGACTATCCTACGAGCAGTACTTC.